This T cell receptor (beta chain) came from a study of blood T cell repertoires in COVID-19. For the study at large: From the United States, Italy and Spain came samples of acute and convalescent COVID-19. PBMCs, B-cell-depleted T cells, or T cells were the source of the cDNA or gDNA that made up the material.

Authors' processing steps: Amplifying reference gene primers gave estimates of nucleated cell counts. The data were produced by immunoSEQ multiplex PCR, yet TCRdb's version contains in-frame clones alone and is incomplete. V and J calls and clone size are as listed in that table; D and trimming were resolved from the DNA. The table includes 190,000 or so clones, more than 75% detected once. J gave up 2 bases and V 4 bases, and 8 bases lay outside the gene matches. CDR3 length: 15 residues. The germline V gene has CDR1 SGHTS and CDR2 YDEGEE. The sequence derives from a man in his forties with active or convalescent COVID-19. The V and J genes are TRBV5-8 and TRBJ1-2, with 7 bases matching TRBD1. Input material: peripheral blood. The CDR3: CASSELDRQNYGYTF. Here the CDR3 DNA reads TGTGCCAGCAGCGAACTGGACAGGCAGAACTATGGCTACACCTTC.